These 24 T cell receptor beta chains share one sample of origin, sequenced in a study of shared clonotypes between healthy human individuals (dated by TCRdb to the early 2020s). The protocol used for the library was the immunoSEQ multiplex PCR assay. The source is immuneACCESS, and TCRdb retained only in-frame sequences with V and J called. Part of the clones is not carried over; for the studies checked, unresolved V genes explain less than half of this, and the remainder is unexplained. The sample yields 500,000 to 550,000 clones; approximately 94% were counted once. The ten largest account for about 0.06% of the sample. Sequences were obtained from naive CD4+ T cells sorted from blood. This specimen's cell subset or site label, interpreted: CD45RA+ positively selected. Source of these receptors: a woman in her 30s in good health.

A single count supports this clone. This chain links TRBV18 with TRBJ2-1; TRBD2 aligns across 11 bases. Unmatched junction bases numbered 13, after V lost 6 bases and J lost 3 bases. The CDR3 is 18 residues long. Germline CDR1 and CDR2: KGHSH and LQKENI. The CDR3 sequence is CASSPTSGSDIYYNEQFF. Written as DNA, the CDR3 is TGTGCCAGCTCGCCTACTAGCGGGAGCGATATATACTACAATGAGCAGTTCTTC.

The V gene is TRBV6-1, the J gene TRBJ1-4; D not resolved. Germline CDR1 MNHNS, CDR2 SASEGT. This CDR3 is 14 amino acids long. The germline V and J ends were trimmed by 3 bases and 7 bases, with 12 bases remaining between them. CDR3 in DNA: TGTGCCAGCAGTGAGACTGACGAAAGTGAAAAACTGTTTTTT. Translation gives CASSETDESEKLFF.

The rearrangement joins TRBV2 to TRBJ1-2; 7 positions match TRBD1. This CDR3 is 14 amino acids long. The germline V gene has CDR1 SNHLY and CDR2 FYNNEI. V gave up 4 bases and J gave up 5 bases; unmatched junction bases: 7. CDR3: CASSVTGTRYGYTF. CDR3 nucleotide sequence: TGTGCCAGCAGTGTGACAGGGACGCGGTATGGCTACACCTTC. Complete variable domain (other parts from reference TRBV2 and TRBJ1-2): EPEVTQTPSHQVTQMGQEVILRCVPISNHLYFYWYRQILGQKVEFLVSFYNNEISEKSEIFDDQFSVERPDGSNFTLKIRSTKLEDSAMYFCASSVTGTRYGYTFGSGTRLTVV.

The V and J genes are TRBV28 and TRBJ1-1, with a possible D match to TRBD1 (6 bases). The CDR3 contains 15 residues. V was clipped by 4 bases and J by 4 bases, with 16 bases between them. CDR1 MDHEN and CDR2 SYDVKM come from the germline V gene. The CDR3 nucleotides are TGTGCCAGCAGTTCATTACAGGGAGGTGGCACTGAAGCTTTCTTT. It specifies CASSSLQGGGTEAFF.

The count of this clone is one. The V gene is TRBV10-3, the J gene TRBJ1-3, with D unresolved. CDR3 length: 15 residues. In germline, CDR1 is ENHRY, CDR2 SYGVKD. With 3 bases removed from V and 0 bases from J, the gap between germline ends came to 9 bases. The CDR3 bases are TGTGCCATCAGTGATTTTGCCAACTCTGGAAACACCATATATTTT. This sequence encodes CAISDFANSGNTIYF.

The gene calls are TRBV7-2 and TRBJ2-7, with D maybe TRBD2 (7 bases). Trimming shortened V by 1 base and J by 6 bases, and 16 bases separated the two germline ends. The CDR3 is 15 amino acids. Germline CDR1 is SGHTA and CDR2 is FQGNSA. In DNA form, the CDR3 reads TGTGCCAGCAGCTTAGGGGGCGGGGGCCTGGCCGAGCAGTACTTC. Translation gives CASSLGGGGLAEQYF. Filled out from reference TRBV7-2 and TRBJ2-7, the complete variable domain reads GAGVSQSPSNKVTEKGKDVELRCDPISGHTALYWYRQSLGQGLEFLIYFQGNSAPDKSGLPSDRFSAERTGGSVSTLTIQRTQQEDSAVYLCASSLGGGGLAEQYFGPGTRLTVT.

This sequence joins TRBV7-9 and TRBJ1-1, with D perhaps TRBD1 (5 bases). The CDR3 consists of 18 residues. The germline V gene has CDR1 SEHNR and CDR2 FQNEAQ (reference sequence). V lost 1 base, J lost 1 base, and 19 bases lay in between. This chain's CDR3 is CASSLVKGTPSANTEAFF. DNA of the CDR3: TGTGCCAGCAGCTTAGTAAAGGGGACGCCAAGCGCGAACACTGAAGCTTTCTTT.

CDR3 protein: CASSLGLGNTIYF. CDR3 bases: TGTGCCAGCAGCTTGGGACTAGGAAACACCATATATTTT. V and J are TRBV5-4 and TRBJ1-3; D not certain. This CDR3 is 13 amino acids long. With 0 bases removed from V and 4 bases from J, the gap between germline ends came to 5 bases. Per the germline V gene, CDR1 is SGHNT and CDR2 is YYREEE (reference sequence).

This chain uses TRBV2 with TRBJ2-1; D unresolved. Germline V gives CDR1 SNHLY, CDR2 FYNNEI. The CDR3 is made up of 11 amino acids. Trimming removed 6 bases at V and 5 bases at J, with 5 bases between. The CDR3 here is CASSRNNEQFF. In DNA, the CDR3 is TGTGCCAGCAGCAGAAACAATGAGCAGTTCTTC.

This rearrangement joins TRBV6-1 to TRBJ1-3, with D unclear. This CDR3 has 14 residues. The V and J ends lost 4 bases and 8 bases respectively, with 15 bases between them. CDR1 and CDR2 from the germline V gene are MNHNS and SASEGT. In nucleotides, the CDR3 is TGTGCCAGCAGTGTCCAGGTTTCGGGTGACACCATATATTTT. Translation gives CASSVQVSGDTIYF.

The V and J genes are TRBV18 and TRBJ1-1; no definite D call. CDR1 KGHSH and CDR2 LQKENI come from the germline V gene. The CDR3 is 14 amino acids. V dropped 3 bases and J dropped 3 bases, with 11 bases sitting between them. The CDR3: CASSPGQTYTEAFF. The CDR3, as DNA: TGTGCCAGCTCACCGGGTCAGACTTACACTGAAGCTTTCTTT.

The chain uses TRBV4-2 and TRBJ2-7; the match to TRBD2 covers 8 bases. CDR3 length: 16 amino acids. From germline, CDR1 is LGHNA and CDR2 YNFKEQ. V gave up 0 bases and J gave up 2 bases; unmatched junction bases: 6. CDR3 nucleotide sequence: TGTGCCAGCAGCCAAGACGGTAGCGGGACCCCCTACGAGCAGTACTTC. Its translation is CASSQDGSGTPYEQYF.

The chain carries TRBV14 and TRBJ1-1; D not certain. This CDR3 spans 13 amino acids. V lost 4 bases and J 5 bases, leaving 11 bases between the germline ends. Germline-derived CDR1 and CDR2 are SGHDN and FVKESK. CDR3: CASSPLGRTEAFF. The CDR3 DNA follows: TGTGCCAGCAGCCCCTTGGGAAGAACTGAAGCTTTCTTT.

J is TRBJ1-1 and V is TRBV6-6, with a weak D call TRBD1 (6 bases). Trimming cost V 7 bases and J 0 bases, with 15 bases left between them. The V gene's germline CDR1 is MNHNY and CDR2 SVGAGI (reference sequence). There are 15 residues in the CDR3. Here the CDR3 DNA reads TGTGCCAGCACCGGTGGCGGGGGCATGAACACTGAAGCTTTCTTT. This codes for CASTGGGGMNTEAFF.

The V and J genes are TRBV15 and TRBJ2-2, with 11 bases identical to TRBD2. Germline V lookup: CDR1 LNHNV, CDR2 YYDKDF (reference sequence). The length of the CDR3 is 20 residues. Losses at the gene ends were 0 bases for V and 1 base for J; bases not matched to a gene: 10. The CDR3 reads CATSREFPDLAGGNTGELFF. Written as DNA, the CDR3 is TGTGCCACCAGCAGAGAGTTCCCGGATCTAGCGGGGGGGAACACCGGGGAGCTGTTTTTT. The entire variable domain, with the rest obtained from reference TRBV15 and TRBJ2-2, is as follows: DAMVIQNPRYQVTQFGKPVTLSCSQTLNHNVMYWYQQKSSQAPKLLFHYYDKDFNNEADTPDNFQSRRPNTSFCFLDIRSPGLGDTAMYLCATSREFPDLAGGNTGELFFGEGSRLTVL.

CDR3 sequence: CASSPPGLAGPTYEQYF. Here the CDR3 DNA reads TGTGCCAGCTCACCACCGGGACTAGCGGGGCCGACTTACGAGCAGTACTTC. The V call is TRBV18, the J call TRBJ2-7; 13 bases match TRBD2. Germline V CDR1 and CDR2: KGHSH, LQKENI. After removal of 0 bases from V and 4 bases from J, the junction contained 6 bases not matched to a gene. CDR3 length equals 17 residues.

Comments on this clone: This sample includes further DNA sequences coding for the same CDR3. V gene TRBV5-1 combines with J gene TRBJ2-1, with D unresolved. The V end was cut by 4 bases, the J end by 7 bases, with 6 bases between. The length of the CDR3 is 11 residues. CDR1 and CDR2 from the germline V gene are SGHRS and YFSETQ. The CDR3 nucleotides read TGCGCCAGCAGCCTGGCGAATGAGCAGTTCTTC. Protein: CASSLANEQFF.

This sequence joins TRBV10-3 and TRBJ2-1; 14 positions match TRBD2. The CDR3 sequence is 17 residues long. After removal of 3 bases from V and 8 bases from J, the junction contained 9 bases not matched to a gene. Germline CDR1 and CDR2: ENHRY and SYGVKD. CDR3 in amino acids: CAISDLTGTSGSDEQFF. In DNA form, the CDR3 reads TGTGCCATCAGTGATCTTACCGGGACTAGCGGGAGTGATGAGCAGTTCTTC.

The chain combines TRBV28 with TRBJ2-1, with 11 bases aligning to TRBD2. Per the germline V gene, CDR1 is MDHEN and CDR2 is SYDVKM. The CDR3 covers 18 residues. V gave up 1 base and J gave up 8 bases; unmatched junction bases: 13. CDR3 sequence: CASSLLTSGEMGRDEQFF. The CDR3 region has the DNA TGTGCCAGCAGTTTATTGACTAGCGGGGAGATGGGAAGGGATGAGCAGTTCTTC.

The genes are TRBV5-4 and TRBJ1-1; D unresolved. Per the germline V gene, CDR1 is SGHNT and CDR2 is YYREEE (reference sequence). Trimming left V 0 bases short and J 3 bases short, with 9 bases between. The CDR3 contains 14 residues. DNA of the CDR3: TGTGCCAGCAGCTTGGTAGGTGCGGACACTGAAGCTTTCTTT. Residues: CASSLVGADTEAFF.

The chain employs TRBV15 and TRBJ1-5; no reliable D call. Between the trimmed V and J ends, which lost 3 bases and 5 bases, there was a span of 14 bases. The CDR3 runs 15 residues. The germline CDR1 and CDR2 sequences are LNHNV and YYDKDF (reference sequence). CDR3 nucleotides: TGTGCCACCAGCAGCTACTCAACCGGTTATCAGCCCCAGCATTTT. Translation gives CATSSYSTGYQPQHF.

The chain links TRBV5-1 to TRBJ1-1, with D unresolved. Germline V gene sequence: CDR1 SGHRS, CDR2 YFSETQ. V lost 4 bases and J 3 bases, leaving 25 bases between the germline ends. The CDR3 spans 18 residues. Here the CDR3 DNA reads TGCGCCAGCAGCCGGAGAAGTCAGCTGGGCGGCGGGGACACTGAAGCTTTCTTT. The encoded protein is CASSRRSQLGGGDTEAFF.

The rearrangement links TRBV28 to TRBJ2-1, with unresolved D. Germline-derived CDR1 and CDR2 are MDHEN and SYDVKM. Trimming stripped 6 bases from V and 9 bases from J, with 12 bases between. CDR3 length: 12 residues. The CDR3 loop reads CASSKNNLEQFF. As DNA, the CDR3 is TGTGCCAGCAGCAAGAACAATCTTGAGCAGTTCTTC.

The CDR3 sequence is CASKKTGGEEQFF. CDR3 DNA: TGTGCCAGTAAAAAGACAGGGGGCGAAGAGCAGTTCTTC. V is TRBV19 and J is TRBJ2-1, with 10 bases aligning to TRBD1. This CDR3 contains 13 residues. With V trimmed by 7 bases and J by 10 bases, 7 bases remained unmatched. Germline V CDR1 and CDR2: LNHDA, SQIVND (reference sequence).